This paragraph covers one TCR beta chain sequence. Its antigen is undetermined. The CDR3 loop spans 14 amino acids. Germline V gives CDR1 MRHNA, CDR2 SNTAGT. V was cut by 9 bases and J by 0 bases, with 14 bases left in between. The repertoire was sequenced with immunoSEQ multiplex PCR; TCRdb's copy has only in-frame clones and lacks some. In the table there are 90,000 to 95,000 clones, roughly 84% of which are singletons. The data were obtained in a study of T cell responses to AZD1222 COVID-19 vaccine. Study-level points and caveats: The sample set comprised mostly white British donors with more females, and clonal diversity was possibly underestimated.

The rearrangement links TRBV6-4 to TRBJ1-2; D possibly corresponds to TRBD1 (5 bases). Sequenced here: peripheral blood, sampled on day 0 of AZD1222 vaccination. The source of this sequence is an adult in good health. In nucleotides, the CDR3 is TGTGCCAGTCGGCCGGACACAGCTAACTATGGCTACACCTTC. This encodes CASRPDTANYGYTF.